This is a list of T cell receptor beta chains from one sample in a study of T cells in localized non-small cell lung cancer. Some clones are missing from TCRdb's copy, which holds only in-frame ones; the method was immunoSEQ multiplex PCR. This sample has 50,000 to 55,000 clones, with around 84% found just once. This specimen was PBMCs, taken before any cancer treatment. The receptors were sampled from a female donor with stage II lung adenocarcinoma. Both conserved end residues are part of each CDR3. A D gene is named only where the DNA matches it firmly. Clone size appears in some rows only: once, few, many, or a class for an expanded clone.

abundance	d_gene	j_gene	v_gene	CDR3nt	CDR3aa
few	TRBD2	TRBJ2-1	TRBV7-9	TGTGCCAGCAGGACCGCTAGCGGGGGGGCCGGTGAGCAGTTCTTC	CASRTASGGAGEQFF
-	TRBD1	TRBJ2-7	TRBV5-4	TGTGCCAGCAGCGTTAGACAGGGGCCCTACGAGCAGTACTTC	CASSVRQGPYEQYF
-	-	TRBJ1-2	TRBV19	TGTGCCAGTACCGACAATCTACGTCTGCACGGGGATGGAAACTATGGCTACACCTTC	CASTDNLRLHGDGNYGYTF
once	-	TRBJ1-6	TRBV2	TGTGCCAGCAGATTACTCTTTAATTCACCCCTCCACTTT	CASRLLFNSPLHF
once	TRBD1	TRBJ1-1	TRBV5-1	TGCGCCAGCAGCTTTCGACAGGGAGGGTTGGCCACTGAAGCTTTCTTT	CASSFRQGGLATEAFF
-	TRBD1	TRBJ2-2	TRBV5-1	TGCGCCAGCAGCTTGGGGACAGGGGCCGGGGAGCTGTTTTTT	CASSLGTGAGELFF
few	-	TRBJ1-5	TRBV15	TGTGCCACCAGCGCCAAGGGGGGAGGGAATAGCAATCAGCCCCAGCATTTT	CATSAKGGGNSNQPQHF
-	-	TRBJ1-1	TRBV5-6	TGTGCCAGCAGTCTCTTATCTCAGGGAACTGAAGCTTTCTTT	CASSLLSQGTEAFF
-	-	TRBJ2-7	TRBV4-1	TGCGCCAGCAGCCAAGTGGGCGGAGGGTTCTACGAGCAGTACTTC	CASSQVGGGFYEQYF
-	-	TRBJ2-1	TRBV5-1	TGCGCCAGCAGCTTTTGGTCGGGGAGTGGACGAGGCAATGAGCAGTTCTTC	CASSFWSGSGRGNEQFF
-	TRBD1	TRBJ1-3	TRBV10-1	TGCGCCAGCAGCCCGGGACAGAGAGACACCATATATTTT	CASSPGQRDTIYF
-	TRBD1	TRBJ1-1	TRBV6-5	TGTGCCAGCATGGACAGGCGGAGGAACACTGAAGCTTTCTTT	CASMDRRRNTEAFF